These T cell receptor beta chains were read from a single sample in a study of T cell repertoires in cytomegalovirus infection. TCRdb analysed the reads with MiXCR anew, one entry per CDR3 protein. The sample carries 150,000 to 200,000 distinct CDR3 sequences, roughly 9.8% recorded once. Specimen: PBMCs. Receptors were obtained from a human donor in good health (CMV status not recorded). Some clones in this sample may be carry-over from other donors' samples. Both conserved end residues are part of each CDR3. The order of the fields is clone size, D gene, V gene, J gene, CDR3 protein, CDR3 DNA. The D gene is left open where the match is weak. The size entry is marked missing in some rows and otherwise reads once, few, many or a size class.

many	.	TRBV7-8	TRBJ1-6	CASARQASSYNSPLHF	TGTGCCAGCGCTAGACAGGCCAGCTCCTATAATTCACCCCTCCACTTT
.	.	TRBV24-1	TRBJ2-1	CATQDRSSYNEQFF	TGTGCCACCCAAGACAGAAGCTCCTACAATGAGCAGTTCTTC
many	.	TRBV12-3/TRBV12-4	TRBJ1-1	CASSSSAGWNTEAFF	TGTGCCAGCAGTTCCTCGGCAGGGTGGAACACTGAAGCTTTCTTT
few	TRBD2	TRBV30	TRBJ2-1	CAWSVLAGERLYNEQFF	TGTGCCTGGAGTGTACTAGCGGGAGAAAGATTATACAATGAGCAGTTCTTC
many	.	TRBV7-2	TRBJ2-2	CASSLEALIGELFF	TGTGCCAGCAGCTTAGAGGCCCTGATCGGGGAGCTGTTTTTT
many	.	TRBV28	TRBJ1-5	CASTNGTWGQPQHF	TGTGCCAGCACCAACGGGACATGGGGTCAGCCCCAGCATTTT
few	TRBD1	TRBV30	TRBJ1-4	CAWQGQAYNEKLFF	TGTGCCTGGCAAGGACAGGCCTATAATGAAAAACTGTTTTTT
few	TRBD2	TRBV6-2/TRBV6-3	TRBJ2-3	CASSPGLAATSTDTQYF	TGTGCCAGCAGCCCTGGACTAGCGGCGACTAGCACAGATACGCAGTATTTT
.	.	TRBV3-1	TRBJ2-5	CASSQLSGAGETQYF	TGTGCCAGCAGCCAATTGTCAGGGGCAGGGGAGACCCAGTACTTC
.	TRBD2	TRBV29-1	TRBJ2-1	CSVVSTSGLENEQFF	TGCAGCGTTGTTTCGACTAGCGGGCTGGAGAATGAGCAGTTCTTC
many	TRBD1	TRBV7-2	TRBJ2-5	CASSLGATGGLETQYF	TGTGCCAGCAGCTTGGGGGCGACAGGGGGCTTGGAGACCCAGTACTTC
few	TRBD1	TRBV12-3/TRBV12-4	TRBJ2-7	CASSLDSRDRYF	TGTGCCAGCAGTCTAGATAGTCGGGACAGATACTTC
many	TRBD1	TRBV20-1	TRBJ1-2	CSARTGTGATNLYGYTF	TGCAGTGCTAGAACGGGGACAGGGGCGACGAACCTCTATGGCTACACCTTC
many	.	TRBV20-1	TRBJ2-1	CSARSSSGAYNEQFF	TGCAGTGCTAGGAGCAGCAGCGGAGCCTACAATGAGCAGTTCTTC
few	.	TRBV15	TRBJ2-1	CATSSGDKGTVEQFF	TGTGCCACCAGCAGCGGGGATAAGGGGACGGTGGAGCAGTTCTTC
few	TRBD1	TRBV9	TRBJ2-1	CASSVGTELYNEQFF	TGTGCCAGCAGCGTTGGGACAGAACTCTACAATGAGCAGTTCTTC
few	TRBD1	TRBV18	TRBJ2-5	CASSRTGTETQYF	TGTGCCAGCTCCCGGACAGGGACGGAAACCCAGTACTTC
few	TRBD1	TRBV19	TRBJ1-1	CASSSGQGGRTEAFF	TGTGCCAGTAGTTCCGGACAGGGTGGGAGAACTGAAGCTTTCTTT
.	.	TRBV29-1	TRBJ1-2	CSVTGYTF	TGCAGCGTTACTGGCTACACCTTC
.	.	TRBV6-8	TRBJ2-7	CASRSWGEQYF	TGTGCCAGCAGGTCCTGGGGAGAGCAGTACTTC
many	.	TRBV7-2	TRBJ1-2	CASSSSGGYGYTF	TGTGCCAGCAGCTCCTCCGGGGGATATGGCTACACCTTC
.	.	TRBV29-1	TRBJ2-5	CSAAMGPLYF	TGCAGCGCCGCCATGGGCCCCCTTTACTTC
.	.	TRBV7-9	TRBJ1-5	CASSRDGNQPQHF	TGTGCCAGCAGCCGAGACGGTAATCAGCCCCAGCATTTT
.	TRBD2	TRBV29-1	TRBJ2-7	CSVGGTSGSYEQYF	TGCAGCGTTGGGGGGACTAGCGGGTCCTACGAGCAGTACTTC
.	TRBD2	TRBV11-2	TRBJ2-2	CASSFPHPGLVGTGELFF	TGTGCCAGCAGCTTCCCCCACCCGGGACTAGTCGGCACCGGGGAGCTGTTTTTT
.	TRBD1	TRBV19	TRBJ1-2	CASSERTGANYGYTF	TGTGCCAGTAGCGAGAGGACAGGGGCTAACTATGGCTACACCTTC
many	TRBD1	TRBV10-3	TRBJ2-5	CAISESWTGIGETQYF	TGTGCCATCAGTGAGTCTTGGACAGGGATCGGAGAGACCCAGTACTTC
many	TRBD1	TRBV7-2	TRBJ1-2	CASSSPTGNGYTF	TGTGCCAGCAGCTCCCCGACAGGGAATGGCTACACCTTC
.	.	TRBV7-9	TRBJ2-4	CASSFEIAKNIQYF	TGTGCCAGCAGCTTTGAGATAGCCAAAAACATTCAGTACTTC
.	.	TRBV7-8	TRBJ1-3	CASSLADTGNTIYF	TGTGCCAGCAGCTTAGCCGACACTGGAAACACCATATATTTT
many	.	TRBV7-2	TRBJ2-5	CASSSNRKETQYF	TGTGCCAGCAGTTCAAACAGGAAAGAGACCCAGTACTTC
many	.	TRBV7-8	TRBJ1-1	CASSVRGARTEAFF	TGTGCCAGCAGCGTTAGGGGGGCGAGGACTGAAGCTTTCTTT
many	TRBD2	TRBV11-2	TRBJ2-3	CASVDPGLAGGDTQYF	TGTGCCAGCGTCGACCCCGGACTAGCGGGTGGGGATACGCAGTATTTT
.	.	TRBV11-2	TRBJ1-4	CASSLASVTNEKLFF	TGTGCCAGCAGCTTGGCGTCTGTAACTAATGAAAAACTGTTTTTT
few	TRBD2	TRBV20-1	TRBJ2-3	CSARGLTSGRTDTQYF	TGCAGTGCTAGAGGCCTGACTAGCGGGCGCACAGATACGCAGTATTTT
few	TRBD1	TRBV7-6	TRBJ2-7	CASSLETGGSYEQYF	TGTGCCAGCAGCTTAGAGACAGGGGGCTCCTACGAGCAGTACTTC
.	.	TRBV6-4	TRBJ1-2	CASSASRGDNYGYTF	TGTGCCAGCAGCGCCTCGAGGGGGGACAACTATGGCTACACCTTC
.	TRBD2	TRBV20-1	TRBJ2-3	CSASGLARRADTQYF	TGCAGTGCCTCTGGACTAGCGAGGAGGGCAGATACGCAGTATTTT
few	.	TRBV20-1	TRBJ2-7	CSATTSSTTYEQYF	TGCAGTGCGACCACTAGCTCAACTACCTACGAGCAGTACTTC
.	TRBD2	TRBV20-1	TRBJ2-5	CSAILGLASQETQYF	TGCAGTGCCATTCTTGGACTAGCCAGCCAAGAGACCCAGTACTTC
many	.	TRBV7-2	TRBJ2-3	CASSSGLPSTDTQYF	TGTGCCAGCAGCTCCGGACTGCCTAGCACAGATACGCAGTATTTT